A selection of T cell receptor beta chains follows, all from one sample in a study of regulatory T cells in long-lasting Graves disease. TCRdb reprocessed the multiplex PCR reads with MiXCR, giving one entry per CDR3 protein. Of under 500,000 distinct CDR3 sequences listed, around 20% were seen once; the top ten hold less than 9%. The source was peripheral blood mononuclear cells (PBMCs), collected when the disease was refractory, from a patient treated with antithyroid drugs. The receptor set was obtained from a female donor with Graves disease. The CDR3 runs from the conserved cysteine through the conserved F or W. Fields, in order: clone size, J gene, D gene, V gene, CDR3 DNA, CDR3 protein. A D gene is named only where the DNA matches it firmly. Clone sizes are given selectively: once, few, many, or a class where the clone is expanded.

size: NA; J: TRBJ2-2; D: NA; V: TRBV5-1; DNA: TGCGCCAGCAGCTCCCGGAGAGGGGACACCGGGGAGCTGTTTTTT; CDR3: CASSSRRGDTGELFF
size: many; J: TRBJ2-5; D: TRBD2; V: TRBV30; DNA: TGTGCAACACTAGCGGGAGGGCCGGGGGAGACCCAGTACTTC; CDR3: CATLAGGPGETQYF
size: NA; J: TRBJ2-1; D: TRBD1; V: TRBV30; DNA: TGTGCCTGGGGGACAGGGGTTGAGGGGAATGAGCAGTTCTTC; CDR3: CAWGTGVEGNEQFF
size: few; J: TRBJ1-5; D: NA; V: TRBV20-1; DNA: TGCAGTGCTAGAGAGGGCAGGGCTACACGAGCCCAGCATTTT; CDR3: CSAREGRATRAQHF
size: many; J: TRBJ2-2; D: NA; V: TRBV27; DNA: TGTGCCAGCGGAGTCGGGGAGCTGTTTTTT; CDR3: CASGVGELFF
size: many; J: TRBJ1-2; D: NA; V: TRBV27; DNA: TGTGCCAGCAGTTTATTAGGCGGCTCCTATGGCTACACCTTC; CDR3: CASSLLGGSYGYTF
size: many; J: TRBJ2-5; D: TRBD1; V: TRBV12-3/TRBV12-4; DNA: TGTGCCAGCAGTAACCGGGACAGGGGGCCCAAAGAGACCCAGTACTTC; CDR3: CASSNRDRGPKETQYF
size: few; J: TRBJ2-5; D: NA; V: TRBV15; DNA: TGTGCCACCAGCAGAGACAGGGGACGGGAGACCCAGTACTTC; CDR3: CATSRDRGRETQYF
size: many; J: TRBJ2-7; D: NA; V: TRBV5-1; DNA: TGCGCCAGCAGCCCGGACGCCGTGGAGCAGTACTTC; CDR3: CASSPDAVEQYF
size: many; J: TRBJ1-2; D: NA; V: TRBV7-3; DNA: TGTGCCAGCAGTCAAGGGAGTGTCTATGGCTACACCTTC; CDR3: CASSQGSVYGYTF
size: NA; J: TRBJ2-7; D: NA; V: TRBV29-1; DNA: TGCAGCGTGAGGACCTCTCTACGATCTGGGCAGTACTTC; CDR3: CSVRTSLRSGQYF
size: NA; J: TRBJ2-3; D: TRBD2; V: TRBV3-1; DNA: TGTGCCAGCAGTGAAAGACTAGCGGGAGGCCTTAATCGAGATACGCAGTATTTT; CDR3: CASSERLAGGLNRDTQYF
size: NA; J: TRBJ1-1; D: TRBD1; V: TRBV7-9; DNA: TGTGCCAGCAGCCAATTCACAGGGGGCGCGAACACTGAAGCTTTCTTT; CDR3: CASSQFTGGANTEAFF
size: NA; J: TRBJ2-3; D: TRBD2; V: TRBV20-1; DNA: TGCAGTGCTCCCAAACTAAGGCGGGAGGGCACAGATACGCAGTATTTT; CDR3: CSAPKLRREGTDTQYF
size: few; J: TRBJ2-4; D: TRBD1; V: TRBV20-1; DNA: TGCAGTGCTAGACCACAGGGGGCTCCCAAAAACATTCAGTACTTC; CDR3: CSARPQGAPKNIQYF
size: NA; J: TRBJ1-1; D: TRBD1; V: TRBV27; DNA: TGTGCCAGCAGTCAAATCCGGGACAGGGTCCTCAGGGGATTACCCACTGAAGCTTTCTTT; CDR3: CASSQIRDRVLRGLPTEAFF
size: NA; J: TRBJ2-2; D: NA; V: TRBV10-3; DNA: TGTGCCATCAGTGAGTCTGGGAGCACCGGGGAGCTGTTTTTT; CDR3: CAISESGSTGELFF
size: many; J: TRBJ1-5; D: NA; V: TRBV28; DNA: TGTGCCAGCAGAGAAAGGACAGTCCAGCCCCAGCATTTT; CDR3: CASRERTVQPQHF
size: NA; J: TRBJ2-7; D: NA; V: TRBV7-8; DNA: TGTGCCAGCAGCGCTAAACCGGGTCGGCGCTACGAGCAGTACTTC; CDR3: CASSAKPGRRYEQYF
size: many; J: TRBJ2-4; D: NA; V: TRBV29-1; DNA: TGCAGCGTTGCTAAACTAGCCAAAAACATTCAGTACTTC; CDR3: CSVAKLAKNIQYF
size: NA; J: TRBJ1-1; D: NA; V: TRBV5-5; DNA: TGTGCCAGCAGCTTGGCCCTGGGAAAGGACACTGAAGCTTTCTTT; CDR3: CASSLALGKDTEAFF
size: NA; J: TRBJ2-7; D: NA; V: TRBV12-3/TRBV12-4; DNA: TGTGCCAGCAGTTTTCTTTACAGAGCCCCCTACGAGCAGTACTTC; CDR3: CASSFLYRAPYEQYF
size: NA; J: TRBJ2-7; D: TRBD1; V: TRBV29-1; DNA: TGCAGCGTCGAGAAACCCGGGACAGGGAGATTAGAGGAGCAGTACTTC; CDR3: CSVEKPGTGRLEEQYF
size: many; J: TRBJ2-6; D: NA; V: TRBV12-3/TRBV12-4; DNA: TGTGCCAGCAGTTTGGTCGGTGGGGCCAACGTCCTGACTTTC; CDR3: CASSLVGGANVLTF
size: few; J: TRBJ2-7; D: TRBD2; V: TRBV20-1; DNA: TGCAGTGCTAGAGATCCTCAGCGGGGCGCCTCCTACGAGCAGTACTTC; CDR3: CSARDPQRGASYEQYF
size: NA; J: TRBJ2-7; D: NA; V: TRBV6-2/TRBV6-3; DNA: TGTGCCAGCAGTTACAACACAGACGTCCTCTCCTACGAGCAGTACTTC; CDR3: CASSYNTDVLSYEQYF
size: few; J: TRBJ2-5; D: NA; V: TRBV10-3; DNA: TGTGCCATCAGCGGCGGTGGCGGCCAAGAGACCCAGTACTTC; CDR3: CAISGGGGQETQYF
size: many; J: TRBJ2-5; D: TRBD2; V: TRBV7-2; DNA: TGTGCCAGCAGCTTAGCGGGAGGGGAGCAGGAGACCCAGTACTTC; CDR3: CASSLAGGEQETQYF
size: NA; J: TRBJ2-2; D: TRBD1; V: TRBV12-3/TRBV12-4; DNA: TGTGCCAGCAGCGTAACATCCGGGACAGTAGGCACCGGGGAGCTGTTTTTT; CDR3: CASSVTSGTVGTGELFF
size: NA; J: TRBJ1-5; D: NA; V: TRBV15; DNA: TGTGCCACCAGCAGAGCGAAGGGGCAGCCCCAGCATTTT; CDR3: CATSRAKGQPQHF
size: few; J: TRBJ2-7; D: NA; V: TRBV5-5; DNA: TGTGCCAGCAGCCGTACAGGGCCCGAGCAGTACTTC; CDR3: CASSRTGPEQYF
size: many; J: TRBJ2-7; D: NA; V: TRBV7-9; DNA: TGTGCCAGCGACGGTTCCTACGAGCAGTACTTC; CDR3: CASDGSYEQYF
size: many; J: TRBJ1-5; D: TRBD1; V: TRBV29-1; DNA: TGCAGCGTTGCGGACCGGGACAGAGATAGCAATCAGCCCCAGCATTTT; CDR3: CSVADRDRDSNQPQHF